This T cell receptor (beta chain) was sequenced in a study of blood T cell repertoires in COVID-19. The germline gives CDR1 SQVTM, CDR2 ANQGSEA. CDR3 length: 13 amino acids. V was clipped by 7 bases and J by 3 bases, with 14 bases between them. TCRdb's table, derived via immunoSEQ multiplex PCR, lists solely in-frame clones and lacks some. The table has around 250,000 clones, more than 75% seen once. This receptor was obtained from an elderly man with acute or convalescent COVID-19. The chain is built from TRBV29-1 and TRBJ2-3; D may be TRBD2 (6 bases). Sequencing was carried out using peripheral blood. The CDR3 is CSGNQRATDTQYF. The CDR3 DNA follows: TGCAGCGGCAACCAGCGGGCGACAGATACGCAGTATTTT.